One sample yielded the 29 T cell receptor beta chains listed below, sequenced in a study of tumor and adjacent non-tumor tissue in lung cancer. RNA was extracted from bulk tissue without any cell sorting. Three rounds of nested PCR, following a modified ARM-PCR protocol, produced the TCRbeta library. TCRdb independently ran MiXCR on the multiplex PCR reads; one entry per CDR3 protein. The repertoire holds about 120,000 distinct CDR3 sequences, with approximately 71% as singletons. The specimen sequenced was lung tumor tissue. Every receptor here comes from a man aged 25-45 years with non-small cell lung cancer.

On this clonotype itself: At one end the junction does not follow the germline gene, possibly because of a read error. V gene TRBV29-1 combines with J gene TRBJ2-7, with 9 bases aligning to TRBD1. Germline CDR1 reads SQVTM; CDR2 reads ANQGSEA. The CDR3 sequence is 15 residues long. CDR3 DNA sequence: TGCAGCCTTGAAGCACCAACAGGGGGCATGGACGAGCAGTACTTC. Translating it yields CSLEAPTGGMDEQYF.

By frequency in the sample, this clonotype is medium-sized (0.01 to 0.1%). The chain recombines TRBV20-1 with TRBJ1-6, with D perhaps TRBD1 (6 bases). Germline assignment: CDR1 DFQATT and CDR2 SNEGSKA (reference sequence). This CDR3 region has 17 residues. V was pared by 1 base and J by 0 bases, with 13 bases between. CDR3 in amino acids: CSARASDRSSYNSPLHF. The CDR3 DNA follows: TGCAGTGCTAGAGCCTCCGACAGGAGCTCCTATAATTCACCCCTCCACTTT.

This chain uses TRBV20-1 with TRBJ1-5; D is undetermined. The V gene lost 3 bases and the J gene lost 0 bases, with 15 bases spanning the gap. Per the germline V gene, CDR1 is DFQATT and CDR2 is SNEGSKA (reference sequence). This CDR3 is 16 amino acids long. In DNA, the CDR3 is TGCAGTGCTAGGGGTCTGCGAGGCTATAGCAATCAGCCCCAGCATTTT. This encodes CSARGLRGYSNQPQHF.

V and J are TRBV29-1 and TRBJ1-1; D unresolved. This CDR3 is 12 amino acids long. The V end lost 3 bases, the J end lost 11 bases, and 16 bases lay between the germline ends. The germline V gene encodes CDR1 SQVTM and CDR2 ANQGSEA. Here the CDR3 reads CSVENRIERAFF. CDR3 in DNA: TGCAGCGTTGAGAATCGGATAGAAAGGGCTTTCTTT. Full variable domain (remainder filled in from reference TRBV29-1 and TRBJ1-1): SAVISQKPSRDICQRGTSLTIQCQVDSQVTMMFWYRQQPGQSLTLIATANQGSEATYESGFVIDKFPISRPNLTFSTLTVSNMSPEDSSIYLCSVENRIERAFFGQGTRLTVV.

To note about this clonotype: Mismatch with germline at one junction end may stem from a read error. CDR3 loop: CVSIYDETQYF. In DNA form, the CDR3 reads TGTGTCAGCATTTACGATGAGACCCAGTACTTC. The chain has TRBV6-6 and TRBJ2-5; D gene uncertain. CDR3 length: 11 amino acids. Germline V lookup: CDR1 MNHNY, CDR2 SVGAGI (reference sequence).

This clonotype was seen more than once but under ten times. This sequence joins TRBV5-6 and TRBJ2-6; possibly TRBD2 for D (5 bases). Germline assignment: CDR1 SGHDT and CDR2 YYEEEE. The CDR3 contains 15 residues. Between the trimmed V and J ends, which lost 0 bases and 1 base, there was a span of 5 bases. CDR3 nucleotide sequence: TGTGCCAGCAGCTTGGCGGGGTCTGGGGCCAACGTCCTGACTTTC. Encoded protein: CASSLAGSGANVLTF.

With respect to this clonotype: A much more abundant neighbour one base away suggests this may be a read error. The chain couples TRBV5-6 to TRBJ1-3; a possible D gene is TRBD1 (5 bases). Trimming took off 6 bases at V and 8 bases at J, with 15 bases between the two ends. CDR3 length: 13 residues. Germline lookup yields CDR1 SGHDT and CDR2 YYEEEE. The CDR3 region has the DNA TGTGCCAGCAACACCGGGACGACGGACACCATATATTTT. It yields the protein CASNTGTTDTIYF. The full variable domain, its missing parts supplied by reference TRBV5-6 and TRBJ1-3, is DAGVTQSPTHLIKTRGQQVTLRCSPKSGHDTVSWYQQALGQGPQFIFQYYEEEERQRGNFPDRFSGHQFPNYSSELNVNALLLGDSALYLCASNTGTTDTIYFGEGSWLTVV.

Of note for this clonotype: A much larger clone differs from this one at a single base, so this may be a read error. The chain carries TRBV4-1 and TRBJ2-7; D gene uncertain. The CDR3 is 14 residues long. Germline V gives CDR1 MGHRA, CDR2 YSYEKL. Trimming pared 1 base from V and 2 bases from J, leaving 9 bases between. The DNA for the CDR3 is TGCGCCAGCAGCCAAGTTGCAAAGGCCTACGAGCAGTACTTC. It encodes CASSQVAKAYEQYF.

The V and J genes are TRBV20-1 and TRBJ2-3; TRBD2 matches 9 bases. The CDR3 is 14 residues long. V trimming: 4 bases; J trimming: 2 bases; junction bases outside the gene matches: 4. Per the germline V gene, CDR1 is DFQATT and CDR2 is SNEGSKA (reference sequence). The CDR3 is CSAIIAGATDTQYF. CDR3 nucleotides: TGCAGTGCTATCATAGCGGGAGCCACAGATACGCAGTATTTT.

On this clonotype: The germline gene is not matched at one end of the junction; a read error may be the cause. The chain combines TRBV5-6 with TRBJ2-7; either TRBD1 or TRBD2 may fit D (5 bases each). In germline, CDR1 is SGHDT, CDR2 YYEEEE. The CDR3 is 13 amino acids. The CDR3: CTSSWGRSQEQYF. CDR3 nucleotides: TGTACCAGCAGCTGGGGACGTTCGCAGGAGCAGTACTTC.

Comments on this clonotype: A read error may be the cause here, since a much bigger clone is one base away. This chain uses TRBV6-1 with TRBJ2-7; D perhaps matches TRBD2 (6 bases). Germline CDR1 and CDR2: MNHNS and SASEGT. This CDR3 has 13 residues. Between the trimmed V and J ends, which lost 11 bases and 5 bases, there was a span of 19 bases. The CDR3 DNA reads TGTGCCTCTCTTAACCGGGACTTCCACGAGCAGTACTTC. It specifies CASLNRDFHEQYF.

V is TRBV6-2 or TRBV6-3 and J is TRBJ2-2; 9 bases are shared with TRBD2. The length of the CDR3 is 15 residues. The V gene end was trimmed by 5 bases and the J gene end by 9 bases; junction bases not matched to a gene: 10. Germline V gene data show CDR1 as MNHEY and CDR2 as SVGEGT. CDR3 DNA: TGTGCCAGCAGTCACCGCGGGAGGGCCCCCAGGGAGCTGTTTTTT. Amino acids: CASSHRGRAPRELFF.

The V and J genes are TRBV5-4 and TRBJ2-1; TRBD1 might be the D (5 bases). Trimming left V 0 bases short and J 6 bases short, with 16 bases between. Germline CDR1 is SGHNT and CDR2 is YYREEE (reference sequence). The CDR3 runs 16 residues. DNA of the CDR3: TGTGCCAGCAGCTTGGGATTCAGGGCAGCAGGCAATGAGCAGTTCTTC. This sequence encodes CASSLGFRAAGNEQFF.

In nucleotides, the CDR3 is TGTGCCACCATCGGTTGGCAGTTCGGTGAGCAGTTCTTC. Its protein is CATIGWQFGEQFF. J is TRBJ2-1 and V is TRBV11-2; D gene uncertain. The CDR3 totals 13 residues. Per the germline V gene, CDR1 is SGHAT and CDR2 is FQNNGV. The V gene lost 10 bases and the J gene lost 9 bases, with 19 bases spanning the gap.

There are many counts of this clonotype. The genes are TRBV20-1 and TRBJ2-5, with TRBD1 matching over 9 bases. CDR3 length: 14 amino acids. The V and J ends lost 6 bases and 5 bases, in that order; junction bases with no gene match: 10. Germline V gene lookup returns CDR1 DFQATT and CDR2 SNEGSKA (reference sequence). CDR3 sequence (DNA): TGCAGTGCCGGGGTGACAGGGGGACGGGAGACCCAGTACTTC. Translating gives CSAGVTGGRETQYF.

In the case of this clonotype: A clone one base away is much larger, so this may be a read error. This chain joins TRBV20-1 and TRBJ1-6; 7 nucleotides align to TRBD1. There are 14 residues in the CDR3. Germline V lookup: CDR1 DFQATT, CDR2 SNEGSKA (reference sequence). After removal of 4 bases from V and 12 bases from J, the junction contained 12 bases not matched to a gene. The CDR3 protein is CSAIGEGAGGPLHF. Here the CDR3 DNA reads TGCAGTGCTATAGGTGAGGGGGCCGGCGGACCCCTCCACTTT.

With regard to this clonotype: A read error may be the cause here, since a much bigger clone is one base away. In nucleotides, the CDR3 is TGTGCCAGCAGCCAACTAGAGAAAGAGTCCCAGTACTTC. Translated, it gives CASSQLEKESQYF. The chain has TRBV12-3 or TRBV12-4 and TRBJ2-5, with D tentatively TRBD2 (5 bases). The CDR3 is 13 amino acids.

Concerning this clonotype itself: The junction departs from germline at one end; a sequencing error may be responsible. The chain uses TRBV20-1 and TRBJ2-1, with D tentatively TRBD1 or TRBD2 (5 bases each). CDR1 is DFQATT, CDR2 SNEGSKA, per germline (reference sequence). The CDR3 contains 15 residues. The CDR3 DNA sequence: TGCAGTGTTAGAGATCTGGGGGTCGATTACAATGAGCAGTTCTTC. The encoded protein is CSVRDLGVDYNEQFF.

Turning to this clonotype: A clone one base away is much larger, so this may be a read error. This chain uses TRBV4-2 with TRBJ2-7; D gene ambiguous. Per the germline V gene, CDR1 is LGHNA and CDR2 is YNFKEQ. The CDR3 contains 14 residues. Trimming cost V 0 bases and J 7 bases, with 13 bases left between them. The chain's CDR3 is CASSQDSKGREQYF. For the CDR3, the DNA is TGTGCCAGCAGCCAAGATTCGAAAGGGCGTGAGCAGTACTTC.

In the case of this clonotype: A much larger clone differs from this one at a single base, so this may be a read error. The V gene is TRBV6-2 or TRBV6-3, the J gene TRBJ1-1; tentatively, D is TRBD1 (5 bases). This CDR3 has 13 residues. Germline V gene sequence: CDR1 MNHEY, CDR2 SVGEGT. Trimming removed 6 bases at V and 9 bases at J, with 17 bases between. CDR3 coding DNA: TGTGCCAGCAGCGACGGGGGGTGGACTAAAGCTTTCTTT. Residues: CASSDGGWTKAFF.

Note on this clonotype: A much larger clone lies a single base off, so this may be a read error. The chain uses TRBV20-1 and TRBJ2-2; D may be TRBD2 (5 bases). CDR1 DFQATT and CDR2 SNEGSKA come from the germline V gene (reference sequence). The CDR3 covers 13 residues. CDR3 nucleotides: TGCAGTGCTAGCGGTCAGTCGGCCGGGGAGCTGTCTTTT. Amino acid sequence: CSASGQSAGELSF.

Regarding this clonotype: A junction end diverges from the germline sequence, so it may reflect a read error. The chain uses TRBV7-8 and TRBJ2-3, with 9 bases matching TRBD2. The CDR3 is 16 residues long. In germline, CDR1 is SGHVS, CDR2 FQNEAQ. As DNA, the CDR3 is TGTGCCAGCAGTTTAGCGGCGGGGGGGCTTGCAGGTACGCAGTATTTT. This translates into CASSLAAGGLAGTQYF. The full variable domain, with the rest looked up from reference TRBV7-8 and TRBJ2-3, is GAGVSQSPRYKVAKRGQDVALRCDPISGHVSLFWYQQALGQGPEFLTYFQNEAQLDKSGLPSDRFFAERPEGSVSTLKIQRTQQEDSAVYLCASSLAAGGLAGTQYFGPGTRLTVL.

This clonotype was recorded many times. The genes are TRBV6-1 and TRBJ1-6, with a weak D call TRBD1 (5 bases). V was pared by 7 bases and J by 0 bases, with 19 bases between. Germline CDR1 reads MNHNS; CDR2 reads SASEGT. The CDR3 is 18 amino acids. The CDR3 DNA is TGTGCCAGCACCCCCAGGAGGGACTCGAGCTCCTATAATTCACCCCTCCACTTT. Its translation is CASTPRRDSSSYNSPLHF.

As regards this clonotype: Since a much larger clone is just one base distant, this may be a read error. The CDR3 does not close with the conserved phenylalanine or tryptophan, likely indicating a read error. The chain links TRBV20-1 to TRBJ1-5; D gene uncertain. CDR1 and CDR2 from the germline V gene are DFQATT and SNEGSKA (reference sequence). The CDR3 extends over 15 amino acids. V dropped 1 base and J dropped 0 bases, with 10 bases sitting between them. The chain's CDR3 is CSARGLVNSNQPQHV. The CDR3 nucleotides are TGCAGTGCTAGAGGTCTGGTTAATAGCAATCAGCCCCAGCATGTT.

Concerning this clonotype: One end of the junction does not line up with germline, which may come from a read error. This chain uses TRBV24-1 with TRBJ2-7, with TRBD2 matching 12 bases. Germline V gives CDR1 KGHDR, CDR2 SFDVKD. This CDR3 comprises 16 residues. CDR3 DNA: TGTGCCACTAGTGAGTCGACTAGCGGGAGCTCCTACGAGCGGTACTTC. Its translation is CATSESTSGSSYERYF.

In the case of this clonotype: Given a much more abundant clone one base away, this may be a read error. The chain couples TRBV5-1 to TRBJ1-6; tentatively, D is TRBD1 (6 bases). The V and J ends lost 4 bases and 9 bases respectively, with 20 bases between them. The CDR3 extends over 16 amino acids. Per germline, CDR1 SGHRS and CDR2 YFSETQ. As DNA, the CDR3 is TGCGCCAGCAGCCCAGGGGAATCGGAGACACTTTCACCCCTCCACTTT. Amino acids: CASSPGESETLSPLHF.

Comments on this clonotype: A clone one base away is much larger, so this may be a read error. The chain employs TRBV4-1 and TRBJ1-2, with D possibly being TRBD1 (6 bases). The CDR3 is 13 residues long. The germline V gene encodes CDR1 MGHRA and CDR2 YSYEKL. For the CDR3, the DNA is TGCGCCAGCTGCCAAAGGACAGATTATGGCTACACCTTC. Protein: CASCQRTDYGYTF.

About this clonotype: A much larger clone is a single base away; this may be a read error. The chain uses TRBV6-1 and TRBJ1-5, with D unclear. The CDR3 contains 14 residues. The germline gives CDR1 MNHNS, CDR2 SASEGT. The DNA for the CDR3 is TGTGTCAGCAGTGAATCATGGGGAAATCAGCCCCAGCATTTT. Translation gives CVSSESWGNQPQHF.

Worth noting for this clonotype: A single base separates this from a much larger clone, so it may be a read error. This chain links TRBV6-6 with TRBJ2-7; D remains ambiguous. The germline V and J ends were trimmed by 1 base and 3 bases, with 10 bases remaining between them. The CDR3 consists of 14 residues. Germline-derived CDR1 and CDR2 are MNHNY and SVGAGI (reference sequence). The CDR3 DNA reads TGTGCCAGCAGTTACTGTTCCCTCTACTACGAGCAGTACTTC. Its translation is CASSYCSLYYEQYF.